This TCR beta chain was sequenced during a study of T-cell reconstitution after alpha-beta-depleted transplantation in children. J was trimmed by 0 bases and V by 1 base; bases with no gene match: 3. The germline V gene has CDR1 SGHTA and CDR2 FQGTGA. The CDR3 is 16 residues long. This clonotype occurred a few times. Researchers prepared the TCRbeta library using unique molecular identifiers, the study reports. TCRdb ran MiXCR on the PCR reads and lists one entry per CDR3 protein. The sample contains about 610,000 distinct CDR3 sequences, roughly a tenth of which appear only once. Specimen: PBMCs from the stem cell graft donor, collected from the stem cell graft. This chain joins TRBV7-3 and TRBJ2-3, with 8 positions matching TRBD2. This receptor was taken from a human donor who donated a stem cell graft to a child with acute myeloid leukemia. In nucleotides, the CDR3 is TGTGCCAGCAGCTTAATCGGCGGGAGGAGCACAGATACGCAGTATTTT. It codes for CASSLIGGRSTDTQYF.